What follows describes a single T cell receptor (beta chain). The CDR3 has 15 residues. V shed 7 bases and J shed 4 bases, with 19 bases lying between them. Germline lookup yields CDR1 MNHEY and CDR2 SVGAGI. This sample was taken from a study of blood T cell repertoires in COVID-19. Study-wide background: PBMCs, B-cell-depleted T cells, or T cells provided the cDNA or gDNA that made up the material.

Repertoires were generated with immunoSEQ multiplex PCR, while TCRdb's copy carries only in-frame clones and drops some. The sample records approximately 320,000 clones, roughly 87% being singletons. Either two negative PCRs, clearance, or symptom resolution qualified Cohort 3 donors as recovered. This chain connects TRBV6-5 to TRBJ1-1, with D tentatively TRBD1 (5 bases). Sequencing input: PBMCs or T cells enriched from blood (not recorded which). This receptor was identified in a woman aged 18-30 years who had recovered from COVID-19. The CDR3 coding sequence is TGTGCCAGCACCGCGCCATCGGGGCGGGGCACTGAAGCTTTCTTT. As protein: CASTAPSGRGTEAFF.